The source of this TCR beta chain is a study of T cell clonality in common variable immunodeficiency. The germline V gene encodes CDR1 LNHDA and CDR2 SQIVND (reference sequence). Trimming removed 4 bases from V and 3 bases from J; junction bases left unmatched: 7. This CDR3 spans 15 amino acids. Ten or more counts support this clone. Coverage ceases 3 residues before the CDR3 finishes, and the germline J gene fills in the end. Sequencing input was equivalent genomic DNA from CVID and controls. Assay: immunoSEQ multiplex PCR; the TCRdb copy retains only in-frame clones and omits some. The sample has about 40,000 clones, none seen only once; the top ten hold less than 2.5%.

Sequencing was performed on peripheral blood mononuclear cells. The chain recombines TRBV19 with TRBJ2-7, with 9 nucleotides matching TRBD1. The source is a person between 18 and 69 years old in good health. The DNA read from the CDR3 is TGTGCCAGTAGTACAGCCCCGGGACAGGGCTACGAG. It encodes CASSTAPGQGYE. The entire CDR3 is CASSTAPGQGYEQYF.